The 30 T cell receptor beta chains below come from one sample, sequenced in a study of early T cells in non-severe SARS-CoV-2 infection. TCRdb reprocessed the 5' RACE reads via MiXCR and lists one record per CDR3 protein. The sample lists roughly 66,000 distinct CDR3 sequences, around 8.7% occurring once. The sample taken for sequencing was whole blood. Source of these receptors: an adult who was a healthcare worker with PCR-confirmed SARS-CoV-2 infection or an uninfected control (not recorded which).

The sample holds many counts of this clonotype. The chain couples TRBV29-1 to TRBJ2-2; no firm D call. The CDR3 is made up of 12 amino acids. CDR1 and CDR2 from the germline V gene are SQVTM and ANQGSEA. V lost 5 bases and J lost 1, with 5 bases in between. The CDR3, as DNA: TGCAGCGTTCGTTGGAACACCGGGGAGCTGTTTTTT. Protein: CSVRWNTGELFF.

This clonotype was observed a handful of times. V and J are TRBV6-2 or TRBV6-3 and TRBJ2-1, with TRBD2 matching over 7 bases. CDR1 is MNHEY and CDR2 is SVGEGT in the germline V gene. This CDR3 has 15 residues. J lost 7 bases, V lost 2 bases, and 8 bases had no gene match. In nucleotides, the CDR3 is TGTGCCAGCAGTTACAGTTGGACTAGACGGAATGAGCAGTTCTTC. Translated, it gives CASSYSWTRRNEQFF.

This clonotype was counted between two and nine times. This chain joins TRBV5-1 and TRBJ2-2; weak D call: TRBD2 (6 bases). CDR1 SGHRS and CDR2 YFSETQ come from the germline V gene. Trimming cost V 1 base and J 3 bases, with 10 bases left between them. CDR3 length: 15 amino acids. The CDR3, as DNA: TGCGCCAGCAGCTTGACTAGCTTCGACACCGGGGAGCTGTTTTTT. As protein: CASSLTSFDTGELFF.

This clonotype showed up many times. The conserved final phenylalanine or tryptophan is absent from the CDR3, which likely points to a read error. The rearrangement links TRBV6-2 or TRBV6-3 to TRBJ1-2, with D unclear. V lost 4 bases and J lost 3, with 9 bases in between. The CDR3 is 13 residues long. Germline V gene data show CDR1 as MNHEY and CDR2 as SVGEGT. CDR3 sequence (DNA): TGTGCCAGCAGTTCCCTGGGAGACTATGGCTACACCTCC. It specifies CASSSLGDYGYTS.

The chain carries TRBV29-1 and TRBJ1-3, with D hard to call. Trimming removed 4 bases from V and 2 bases from J, with 9 bases in between. The germline V gene has CDR1 SQVTM and CDR2 ANQGSEA. The CDR3 totals 13 residues. CDR3 in amino acids: CSVVGLTGNTIYF. CDR3 nucleotide sequence: TGCAGCGTTGTTGGGTTGACTGGAAACACCATATATTTT.

This clonotype was recorded many times. The chain couples TRBV6-4 to TRBJ1-5; weak D call: TRBD1 (5 bases). Trimming took 0 bases from V and 0 from J, leaving 12 bases between them. CDR3 length equals 17 residues. The germline V gene has CDR1 MRHNA and CDR2 SNTAGT. DNA of the CDR3: TGTGCCAGCAGTGACTCAGCGGACAACTATAGCAATCAGCCCCAGCATTTT. This gives the protein CASSDSADNYSNQPQHF.

This clonotype was counted a few times. The genes are TRBV20-1 and TRBJ2-4; D unresolved. CDR3 length: 13 residues. The germline V gene has CDR1 DFQATT and CDR2 SNEGSKA (reference sequence). Trimming cost V 7 bases and J 3 bases, with 13 bases left between them. The CDR3 sequence: CSGVRQVKNIQYF. In DNA form, the CDR3 reads TGCAGTGGGGTACGTCAAGTCAAAAACATTCAGTACTTC.

This clonotype has only a few counts. The gene calls are TRBV29-1 and TRBJ2-7, with TRBD1 matching over 8 bases. Germline V gene lookup returns CDR1 SQVTM and CDR2 ANQGSEA. With V trimmed by 8 bases and J by 2 bases, 8 bases remained unmatched. The CDR3 runs 13 residues. CDR3 amino acids: CSYGTGGTYEQYF. CDR3 in DNA: TGCAGCTACGGGACAGGCGGTACCTACGAGCAGTACTTC.

This clonotype was seen a handful of times. The chain recombines TRBV6-2 or TRBV6-3 with TRBJ2-7, with D uncertain. The ends were cut back, 4 bases at V and 3 bases at J, with 7 bases in the middle. In germline, CDR1 is MNHEY, CDR2 SVGEGT. This CDR3 contains 12 residues. CDR3 in DNA: TGTGCCAGCAGTTTCCACCTCTACGAGCAGTACTTC. It is translated as CASSFHLYEQYF.

There are a few counts of this clonotype. The chain couples TRBV6-1 to TRBJ1-3; D might be TRBD1 (5 bases). This CDR3 has 16 amino acids. The germline V gene encodes CDR1 MNHNS and CDR2 SASEGT. Trimming left V 2 bases short and J 0 bases short, with 11 bases between. The CDR3 DNA reads TGTGCCAGCAGTGAAATGACAGCCTTCTCTGGAAACACCATATATTTT. It encodes CASSEMTAFSGNTIYF.

In this sample, this clonotype turned up many times. The chain couples TRBV7-3 to TRBJ2-3, with 7 bases that match TRBD1. The CDR3 loop spans 14 amino acids. The germline V gene encodes CDR1 SGHTA and CDR2 FQGTGA. J lost 2 bases, V lost 5 bases, and 4 bases had no gene match. CDR3 region: CASSPGQTTDTQYF. The CDR3 nucleotides are TGTGCCAGCAGCCCGGGACAGACCACAGATACGCAGTATTTT.

This clonotype was observed at least ten times. One end of the junction varies from germline; a read error may be responsible. The chain combines TRBV11-2 with TRBJ2-1; no definite D call. CDR1 and CDR2 from the germline V gene are SGHAT and FQNNGV. This CDR3 comprises 11 residues. CDR3 protein: CASSNILDQVF. CDR3 bases: TGTGCCAGCAGCAATATCCTGGATCAGGTCTTC.

This clonotype was detected a few times. V and J are TRBV12-2 and TRBJ2-1. TRBV12-2 is a listed pseudogene. CDR3 length: 17 amino acids. CDR3 loop: CASRLEFSLTSYNEQFF. The CDR3 DNA sequence: TGTGCAAGTCGCTTAGAATTCAGCCTCACCTCCTACAATGAGCAGTTCTTC.

This clonotype came up many times. J is TRBJ2-3 and V is TRBV30; 8 nucleotides agree with TRBD2. Trimming cost V 5 bases and J 4 bases; bases outside gene matches: 2. The CDR3 loop spans 12 amino acids. Germline V CDR1 and CDR2: GTSNPN, SVGIG (reference sequence). The CDR3 nucleotides read TGTGCCTGGGAGACTAGCGCAGATACGCAGTATTTT. Translated, it gives CAWETSADTQYF.

V gene TRBV20-1 combines with J gene TRBJ2-1, with 9 bases matching TRBD2. The CDR3 has 15 residues. V shed 3 bases and J 5 bases; nucleotides not matched to a gene: 8. Germline V gene lookup returns CDR1 DFQATT and CDR2 SNEGSKA (reference sequence). CDR3 DNA: TGCAGTGCTAGGAGCGGCGGGAGGGCCGACAATGAGCAGTTCTTC. Its translation: CSARSGGRADNEQFF.

The sample holds a few counts of this clonotype. The gene calls are TRBV12-3 or TRBV12-4 and TRBJ2-1; 13 positions agree with TRBD2. This CDR3 region has 16 residues. J was trimmed by 4 bases and V by 5 bases; bases with no gene match: 5. In DNA form, the CDR3 reads TGTGCCAGCAGTCTCTTGGGACTAGCGGGGTACAATGAGCAGTTCTTC. The encoded protein is CASSLLGLAGYNEQFF.

The rearrangement uses TRBV6-2 or TRBV6-3 and TRBJ2-1, with TRBD2 matching over 9 bases. Germline CDR1 is MNHEY and CDR2 is SVGEGT. Trimming took 6 bases from V and 9 from J; bases not matched to a gene: 9. This CDR3 has 14 amino acids. For the CDR3, the DNA is TGTGCCAGCAGCCCAGGGACTAGCTTTGGTGAGCAGTTCTTC. It is translated as CASSPGTSFGEQFF.

This sequence joins TRBV5-1 and TRBJ2-1; 7 positions match TRBD1. Per the germline V gene, CDR1 is SGHRS and CDR2 is YFSETQ. With V trimmed by 4 bases and J by 2 bases, 6 bases remained unmatched. The length of the CDR3 is 15 residues. The CDR3 spells CASSRTGDTYNEQFF. CDR3 nucleotide sequence: TGCGCCAGCAGCCGAACAGGGGACACCTACAATGAGCAGTTCTTC.

This clonotype was seen only a few times. The V call is TRBV20-1, the J call TRBJ2-7; 14 positions agree with TRBD2. CDR3 size: 14 residues. CDR1 and CDR2 (germline): DFQATT, SNEGSKA (reference sequence). V shed 5 bases and J 3 bases; nucleotides not matched to a gene: 3. The DNA of the CDR3 is TGCAGTGCTCCGGGGACTAGCGGGAGCTACGAGCAGTACTTC. This translates into CSAPGTSGSYEQYF.

This clonotype was recorded a few times. The V and J genes are TRBV12-3 or TRBV12-4 and TRBJ1-2; D is ambiguous. V shed 2 bases and J shed 8 bases, with 15 bases lying between them. This CDR3 has 14 amino acids. The CDR3 spells CASSLLTSDTGYTF. The CDR3 DNA reads TGTGCCAGCAGTTTATTAACGTCAGACACCGGCTACACCTTC.

This clonotype was recorded many times. The chain joins TRBV30 to TRBJ2-5, with a possible D match to TRBD2 (5 bases). This CDR3 comprises 11 residues. Trimming stripped 4 bases from V and 7 bases from J, with 10 bases between. The germline gives CDR1 GTSNPN, CDR2 SVGIG (reference sequence). The DNA of the CDR3 is TGTGCCTGGACTGCCCGGGGGACCCAGTACTTC. Amino acid sequence: CAWTARGTQYF.

The chain employs TRBV20-1 and TRBJ2-1, with 7 bases that match TRBD2. Germline V gives CDR1 DFQATT, CDR2 SNEGSKA (reference sequence). Trimming removed 6 bases from V and 0 bases from J; junction bases left unmatched: 8. The CDR3 sequence is 15 residues long. The CDR3 region has the DNA TGCAGTGCAACGAGCGGGGCAAGCTCCTACAATGAGCAGTTCTTC. Residues: CSATSGASSYNEQFF.

J is TRBJ2-3 and V is TRBV20-1, with D unclear. This CDR3 contains 13 residues. Germline CDR1 DFQATT, CDR2 SNEGSKA (reference sequence). CDR3 in amino acids: CTPGTLSTDTQYF. The CDR3 DNA is TGCACTCCCGGCACCCTCTCCACAGATACGCAGTATTTT.

In its sample, this clonotype was seen many times. The chain is built from TRBV11-2 and TRBJ2-3, with D possibly matching TRBD2 (6 bases). This CDR3 contains 14 residues. The V end was cut by 3 bases, the J end by 6 bases, with 13 bases between. Germline values: CDR1 SGHAT, CDR2 FQNNGV. As DNA, the CDR3 is TGTGCCAGCAGCTTTTACCGGGGGACGGATACGCAGTATTTT. It codes for CASSFYRGTDTQYF.

This clonotype was recorded at least ten times. V usage is TRBV9 and J usage is TRBJ2-1; D perhaps matches TRBD1 (5 bases). CDR1 is SGDLS and CDR2 is YYNGEE in the germline V gene. V lost 4 bases, J lost 3 bases, and 11 bases lay in between. The CDR3 is made up of 14 amino acids. CDR3 DNA: TGTGCCAGCAGCTTGCCAGGGATCTACAATGAGCAGTTCTTC. This translates into CASSLPGIYNEQFF. Supplemented by reference TRBV9 and TRBJ2-1, the full variable domain reads DSGVTQTPKHLITATGQRVTLRCSPRSGDLSVYWYQQSLDQGLQFLIQYYNGEERAKGNILERFSAQQFPDLHSELNLSSLELGDSALYFCASSLPGIYNEQFFGPGTRLTVL.

The V gene is TRBV18, the J gene TRBJ2-2, with D perhaps matching TRBD2 (6 bases). V was trimmed by 6 bases and J by 6 bases, leaving 17 bases between them. In germline, CDR1 is KGHSH, CDR2 LQKENI. This CDR3 comprises 15 residues. CDR3 coding DNA: TGTGCCAGCTCCCTCGCGGAGGGGCTAGCCGGGGAGCTGTTTTTT. It codes for CASSLAEGLAGELFF.

The chain carries TRBV20-1 and TRBJ2-7; no clear D gene. This CDR3 region has 13 residues. Germline-derived CDR1 and CDR2 are DFQATT and SNEGSKA (reference sequence). V lost 3 bases to trimming and J lost 7 bases, with 16 bases between them. In DNA form, the CDR3 reads TGCAGTGCTAGGGCCCCTCCCCGCCGAGAGCAGTACTTC. Translated: CSARAPPRREQYF.

This clonotype was counted at least ten times. The chain joins TRBV10-3 to TRBJ2-3; 7 bases map to TRBD1. Germline V gives CDR1 ENHRY, CDR2 SYGVKD. The CDR3 length is 13 residues. V dropped 4 bases and J dropped 6; count of bases not matched to a gene: 4. The CDR3 region has the DNA TGTGCCATCAGTGGAACAGGGGTGGATACGCAGTATTTT. Encoded protein: CAISGTGVDTQYF.

In its sample, this clonotype was seen many times. The CDR3 protein is CSARVGVDTQYF. CDR3 nucleotides: TGCAGTGCTAGAGTGGGGGTTGATACGCAGTATTTT. The gene calls are TRBV20-1 and TRBJ2-3; D might be TRBD1 or TRBD2, each matching 5 bases. Germline CDR1 reads DFQATT; CDR2 reads SNEGSKA (reference sequence). Deletions cut 1 base from V and 6 bases from J, with 8 bases between. This CDR3 spans 12 amino acids.

The chain is built from TRBV5-1 and TRBJ1-1, with TRBD1 as a possible D gene (6 bases). This CDR3 comprises 15 residues. The germline V gene has CDR1 SGHRS and CDR2 YFSETQ. Trimming shortened V by 2 bases and J by 3 bases, and 14 bases separated the two germline ends. CDR3 residues: CASSFTPPGDTEAFF. The CDR3 region has the DNA TGCGCCAGCAGCTTCACACCTCCAGGGGACACTGAAGCTTTCTTT.